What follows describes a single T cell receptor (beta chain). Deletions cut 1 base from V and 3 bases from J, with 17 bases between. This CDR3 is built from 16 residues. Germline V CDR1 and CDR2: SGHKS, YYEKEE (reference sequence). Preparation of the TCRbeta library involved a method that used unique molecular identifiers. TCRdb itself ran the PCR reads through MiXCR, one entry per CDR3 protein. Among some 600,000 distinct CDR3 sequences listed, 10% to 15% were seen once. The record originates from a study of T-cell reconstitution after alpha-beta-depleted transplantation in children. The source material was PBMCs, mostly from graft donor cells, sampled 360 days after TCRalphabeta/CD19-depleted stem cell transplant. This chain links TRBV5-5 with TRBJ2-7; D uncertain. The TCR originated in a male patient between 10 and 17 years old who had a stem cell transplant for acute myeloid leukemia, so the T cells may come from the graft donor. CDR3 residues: CASSLLKQPYNYEQYF. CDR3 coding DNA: TGTGCCAGCAGCTTGTTGAAACAGCCCTATAACTACGAGCAGTACTTC.